These 30 T cell receptor beta chains share one sample of origin, sequenced in a study of identifying expanded T cells in peripheral blood (dated by TCRdb to about 2019). Library preparation used the immunoSEQ multiplex PCR assay. Entries here come from immuneACCESS through TCRdb and include only in-frame sequences with V and J called. Some clones fail to appear in such tables; in the studies checked, an unresolved V gene covers under half of the shortfall, and the cause of the remainder is unknown. The sample contains under 150,000 clones, roughly 84% of them found a single time. The top ten clonotypes cover 3% to 4% of the sample. The sequencing sample was made of blood. The receptors shown here come from a person aged 18-70 years in good health.

This clone turned up a few times. This chain connects TRBV30 to TRBJ1-1; D is perhaps TRBD1 (5 bases). The V end was cut by 0 bases, the J end by 4 bases, with 12 bases between. Germline V gives CDR1 GTSNPN, CDR2 SVGIG (reference sequence). CDR3 length: 14 amino acids. The CDR3 spells CAWSVLGRGTEAFF. The CDR3 nucleotides are TGTGCCTGGAGTGTACTAGGGAGGGGCACTGAAGCTTTCTTT.

This chain's CDR3 is CASSVEGGAPYNEQFF. The CDR3 coding sequence is TGTGCCAGCAGCGTAGAAGGCGGAGCGCCCTACAATGAGCAGTTCTTC. The chain is built from TRBV9 and TRBJ2-1; unclear D gene. Germline CDR1 reads SGDLS; CDR2 reads YYNGEE. V was shortened by 0 bases and J by 2 bases, with 12 bases between the two germline ends. This CDR3 spans 16 amino acids. Full variable domain (remainder filled in from reference TRBV9 and TRBJ2-1): DSGVTQTPKHLITATGQRVTLRCSPRSGDLSVYWYQQSLDQGLQFLIQYYNGEERAKGNILERFSAQQFPDLHSELNLSSLELGDSALYFCASSVEGGAPYNEQFFGPGTRLTVL.

This sequence joins TRBV5-1 and TRBJ1-2; 8 positions match TRBD1. Germline V gene sequence: CDR1 SGHRS, CDR2 YFSETQ. V trimming: 3 bases; J trimming: 2 bases; junction bases outside the gene matches: 6. CDR3 length equals 15 residues. The CDR3 protein is CASSYGQGENYGYTF. The CDR3 DNA reads TGCGCCAGCAGCTACGGACAGGGTGAGAACTATGGCTACACCTTC.

The rearrangement joins TRBV7-8 to TRBJ1-2, with 8 bases fitting TRBD1. The ends lost 7 bases at V and 4 bases at J; junction bases unmatched: 20. This CDR3 has 18 residues. CDR1 SGHVS and CDR2 FQNEAQ come from the germline V gene. CDR3 in amino acids: CASNIGRTGKFSGYGYTF. The CDR3, as DNA: TGTGCCAGCAACATAGGGAGGACAGGGAAATTCAGTGGCTATGGCTACACCTTC.

The chain employs TRBV7-2 and TRBJ2-5; TRBD1 matches at 9 bases. Germline loops: CDR1 SGHTA, CDR2 FQGNSA. J lost 5 bases, V lost 3 bases, and 7 bases had no gene match. The CDR3 consists of 15 residues. As DNA, the CDR3 is TGTGCCAGCAGCTTTGGACAGGGGTTATGGGAGACCCAGTACTTC. This codes for CASSFGQGLWETQYF.

The chain recombines TRBV7-9 with TRBJ1-1; D uncertain. V lost 8 bases and J 2 bases, leaving 15 bases between the germline ends. Germline CDR1 and CDR2: SEHNR and FQNEAQ (reference sequence). The CDR3 spans 14 residues. CDR3 DNA sequence: TGTGCCAGCTCCGAGGACCCAATAAACACTGAAGCTTTCTTT. Protein product: CASSEDPINTEAFF.

The count of this clone is one. The chain recombines TRBV5-1 with TRBJ1-2; no reliable D call. CDR1 SGHRS and CDR2 YFSETQ come from the germline V gene. This CDR3 has 16 amino acids. The V gene lost 2 bases and the J gene lost 2 bases, with 16 bases spanning the gap. Here the CDR3 reads CASSFNLRLPNYGYTF. CDR3 DNA sequence: TGCGCCAGCAGCTTTAATTTGAGACTCCCCAACTATGGCTACACCTTC.

V gene TRBV7-2 combines with J gene TRBJ2-5; 8 nucleotides align to TRBD2. The CDR3 consists of 15 residues. Germline-derived CDR1 and CDR2 are SGHTA and FQGNSA. The ends lost 5 bases at V and 5 bases at J; junction bases unmatched: 10. The CDR3: CASSPLGGRRETQYF. The CDR3 DNA reads TGTGCCAGCAGCCCTCTCGGCGGGAGGCGGGAGACCCAGTACTTC.

This clone was found a few times. CDR3 nucleotide sequence: TGTGCCAGCACCACCCCCCGGGGGACCGGGGAGCTGTTTTTT. Its translation: CASTTPRGTGELFF. The chain recombines TRBV7-6 with TRBJ2-2; tentative D call: TRBD2 (6 bases). The germline V gene encodes CDR1 SGHVS and CDR2 FNYEAQ. The length of the CDR3 is 14 residues. Trimming stripped 7 bases from V and 5 bases from J, with 14 bases between.

The chain uses TRBV5-4 and TRBJ2-7; perhaps TRBD2 as D (6 bases). Trimming took off 4 bases at V and 5 bases at J, with 19 bases between the two ends. CDR1 and CDR2 (germline): SGHNT, YYREEE (reference sequence). The CDR3 consists of 15 residues. The CDR3: CASSPREPSIDEQYF. The DNA for the CDR3 is TGTGCCAGCAGCCCCCGGGAGCCGTCGATCGACGAGCAGTACTTC.

The chain is built from TRBV27 and TRBJ1-2; D possibly corresponds to TRBD1 (6 bases). The germline CDR1 and CDR2 sequences are MNHEY and SMNVEV (reference sequence). Trimming pared 4 bases from V and 8 bases from J, leaving 17 bases between. CDR3 length: 14 residues. The CDR3 spells CASSSLGAGEGYTF. CDR3 sequence (DNA): TGTGCCAGCAGTTCCCTTGGGGCAGGGGAGGGCTACACCTTC.

This clone was seen just once. CDR3 DNA sequence: TGTGCCAGCAGGTCACAGGGGACCTACGAGCAGTACTTC. Protein product: CASRSQGTYEQYF. The chain uses TRBV2 and TRBJ2-7, with 7 bases identical to TRBD1. This CDR3 spans 13 amino acids. The germline gives CDR1 SNHLY, CDR2 FYNNEI. The V gene end was trimmed by 6 bases and the J gene end by 2 bases; junction bases not matched to a gene: 4.

The chain joins TRBV6-5 to TRBJ1-2; D is unclear. The germline gives CDR1 MNHEY, CDR2 SVGAGI. The CDR3 consists of 13 residues. Trimming removed 8 bases from V and 0 bases from J, with 10 bases in between. The CDR3 region is CASRILANYGYTF. Written as DNA, the CDR3 is TGTGCCAGCCGTATTCTGGCTAACTATGGCTACACCTTC.

V usage is TRBV5-1 and J usage is TRBJ2-3; D perhaps matches TRBD2 (6 bases). Germline V gene lookup returns CDR1 SGHRS and CDR2 YFSETQ. This CDR3 has 16 amino acids. V gave up 1 base and J gave up 0 bases, with 12 bases separating them. The CDR3 loop reads CASSLPGGASTDTQYF. In DNA, the CDR3 is TGCGCCAGCAGCTTGCCCGGCGGGGCCAGCACAGATACGCAGTATTTT.

The chain couples TRBV5-4 to TRBJ2-7; possible D gene TRBD1, 6 bases. Looked up from germline, CDR1 is SGHNT and CDR2 is YYREEE (reference sequence). CDR3 length: 16 residues. Trimming left V 0 bases short and J 4 bases short, with 17 bases between. Written as DNA, the CDR3 is TGTGCCAGCAGCTTGGATTTACGCGGACAGTCGTACGAGCAGTACTTC. It specifies CASSLDLRGQSYEQYF.

The J gene is TRBJ2-7, the V gene TRBV5-1, with D perhaps TRBD1 (6 bases). CDR1 is SGHRS and CDR2 is YFSETQ in the germline V gene. The CDR3 consists of 18 residues. Trimming took 0 bases from V and 3 from J, leaving 22 bases between them. The CDR3 nucleotides are TGCGCCAGCAGCTTGGATATCGGGGTGGGGGACACCCTCTACGAGCAGTACTTC. Its protein product is CASSLDIGVGDTLYEQYF.

The chain joins TRBV11-3 to TRBJ1-4; 7 nucleotides agree with TRBD1. The CDR3 extends over 16 amino acids. The V gene's germline CDR1 is SGHNT and CDR2 YENEEA. V was pared by 5 bases and J by 4 bases, with 10 bases of the junction left unmatched. This chain's CDR3 is CASSVTGTVFNEKLFF. CDR3 bases: TGTGCCAGCAGCGTAACCGGGACAGTTTTTAATGAAAAACTGTTTTTT.

V gene TRBV7-3 combines with J gene TRBJ1-4; 8 bases line up with TRBD1. The length of the CDR3 is 17 residues. Trimming took 5 bases from V and 0 from J; bases not matched to a gene: 8. Germline-derived CDR1 and CDR2 are SGHTA and FQGTGA. CDR3 coding DNA: TGTGCCAGCAGCCTTTATCAACAGGGGGCAACTAATGAAAAACTGTTTTTT. Translating it yields CASSLYQQGATNEKLFF.

The V gene is TRBV7-6, the J gene TRBJ2-2, with D possibly called TRBD1 or TRBD2 (5 bases each). This CDR3 comprises 18 residues. Germline CDR1 reads SGHVS; CDR2 reads FNYEAQ. Trimming left V 4 bases short and J 0 bases short, with 18 bases between. The CDR3 DNA sequence: TGTGCCAGCAGCTGGTCTCTGAGGGGCGGCGCGAACACCGGGGAGCTGTTTTTT. Its translation: CASSWSLRGGANTGELFF. The full variable domain, rest sourced from reference TRBV7-6 and TRBJ2-2, is GAGVSQSPRYKVTKRGQDVALRCDPISGHVSLYWYRQALGQGPEFLTYFNYEAQQDKSGLPNDRFSAERPEGSISTLTIQRTEQRDSAMYRCASSWSLRGGANTGELFFGEGSRLTVL.

The rearrangement links TRBV7-6 to TRBJ2-5; tentatively, D is TRBD1 (5 bases). This CDR3 is 18 amino acids long. The germline V and J ends were trimmed by 2 bases and 2 bases, with 21 bases remaining between them. The germline gives CDR1 SGHVS, CDR2 FNYEAQ. CDR3 bases: TGTGCCAGCAGCTTATATGAAGCTGGGGCGCTCCCTCAAGAGACCCAGTACTTC. It is translated as CASSLYEAGALPQETQYF.

This clone is a singleton in its sample. The chain has TRBV11-3 and TRBJ1-1; a weak D match, TRBD1 (5 bases). Trimming took 8 bases from V and 1 from J, leaving 11 bases between them. From germline, CDR1 is SGHNT and CDR2 YENEEA. The CDR3 contains 13 residues. The CDR3 protein is CASSAGRNTEAFF. CDR3 nucleotides: TGTGCCAGCTCGGCAGGGCGGAACACTGAAGCTTTCTTT.

J is TRBJ2-7 and V is TRBV30; tentatively, D is TRBD1 (5 bases). The germline V gene encodes CDR1 GTSNPN and CDR2 SVGIG (reference sequence). V lost 4 bases and J 0 bases, leaving 13 bases between the germline ends. The CDR3 runs to 14 residues. The CDR3 reads CAWTFDSRSYEQYF. In DNA form, the CDR3 reads TGTGCCTGGACATTCGACAGTCGCTCCTACGAGCAGTACTTC. Complete variable domain (other parts from reference TRBV30 and TRBJ2-7): SQTIHQWPATLVQPVGSPLSLECTVEGTSNPNLYWYRQAAGRGLQLLFYSVGIGQISSEVPQNLSASRPQDRQFILSSKKLLLSDSGFYLCAWTFDSRSYEQYFGPGTRLTVT.

V is TRBV7-2 and J is TRBJ1-1; 7 bases line up with TRBD1. Germline V CDR1 and CDR2: SGHTA, FQGNSA. Trimming removed 7 bases from V and 1 base from J; junction bases left unmatched: 9. The CDR3 is 15 amino acids. The CDR3 sequence: CASNHPGTENTEAFF. CDR3 coding DNA: TGTGCCAGCAACCACCCCGGGACAGAGAACACTGAAGCTTTCTTT.

This clone was counted between two and nine times. The rearrangement links TRBV19 to TRBJ2-1; 11 bases map to TRBD2. Trimming at V came to 3 bases and at J to 6 bases, leaving 13 bases not matched to a gene. The CDR3 runs to 18 residues. Germline CDR1 reads LNHDA; CDR2 reads SQIVND (reference sequence). The chain's CDR3 is CASSIIAGGPGGLNEQFF. As DNA, the CDR3 is TGTGCCAGTAGTATTATAGCGGGGGGGCCAGGAGGCCTCAATGAGCAGTTCTTC.

V is TRBV12-5 and J is TRBJ2-3; D is possibly TRBD2 (5 bases). V lost 3 bases and J 4 bases, leaving 8 bases between the germline ends. CDR1 is LGHNT, CDR2 FRNRAP, per germline. The CDR3 is 13 residues long. Here the CDR3 reads CASGFSEADTQYF. CDR3 in DNA: TGTGCTAGTGGTTTTTCGGAGGCAGATACGCAGTATTTT.

The rearrangement joins TRBV30 to TRBJ1-5; D remains unclear. Germline CDR1 is GTSNPN and CDR2 is SVGIG (reference sequence). The ends were cut back, 1 base at V and 0 bases at J, with 10 bases in the middle. The CDR3 sequence is 15 residues long. CDR3 loop: CAWSAGSASNQPQHF. Here the CDR3 DNA reads TGTGCCTGGAGTGCCGGGTCGGCTAGCAATCAGCCCCAGCATTTT.

J is TRBJ2-1 and V is TRBV7-9; D is possibly TRBD2 (5 bases). This CDR3 has 15 residues. The V end was cut by 5 bases, the J end by 8 bases, with 19 bases between. Germline CDR1 reads SEHNR; CDR2 reads FQNEAQ (reference sequence). CDR3 amino acids: CASSPRGKGRDEQFF. The CDR3 nucleotides are TGTGCCAGCAGCCCCCGAGGAAAAGGGAGAGATGAGCAGTTCTTC.

The V and J genes are TRBV5-6 and TRBJ1-5; D is perhaps TRBD1 (6 bases). The CDR3 covers 15 residues. The germline CDR1 and CDR2 sequences are SGHDT and YYEEEE. Deletions cut 4 bases from V and 6 bases from J, with 17 bases between. CDR3 in DNA: TGTGCCAGCAGCCTCAGGGGTTCGGGAGGTCAGCCCCAGCATTTT. Its translation: CASSLRGSGGQPQHF. The full variable domain, rest sourced from reference TRBV5-6 and TRBJ1-5, is DAGVTQSPTHLIKTRGQQVTLRCSPKSGHDTVSWYQQALGQGPQFIFQYYEEEERQRGNFPDRFSGHQFPNYSSELNVNALLLGDSALYLCASSLRGSGGQPQHFGDGTRLSIL.

The chain combines TRBV28 with TRBJ1-2; D may be TRBD1 (5 bases). The CDR3 length is 15 residues. Germline V CDR1 and CDR2: MDHEN, SYDVKM. V lost 5 bases and J 6 bases, leaving 19 bases between the germline ends. This CDR3 is CASSPLGFGGDGYTF. The CDR3 bases are TGTGCCAGCAGTCCCCTGGGGTTCGGGGGGGATGGCTACACCTTC.

V usage is TRBV7-9 and J usage is TRBJ1-2; D uncertain. The CDR3 consists of 14 residues. CDR1 is SEHNR, CDR2 FQNEAQ, per germline (reference sequence). Trimming took 6 bases from V and 2 from J, leaving 13 bases between them. The CDR3 nucleotides are TGTGCCAGCAGACCCACCGGGAAGAACTATGGCTACACCTTC. Residues: CASRPTGKNYGYTF. Together with reference TRBV7-9 and TRBJ1-2, the CDR3 gives the full variable domain: DTGVSQNPRHKITKRGQNVTFRCDPISEHNRLYWYRQTLGQGPEFLTYFQNEAQLEKSRLLSDRFSAERPKGSFSTLEIQRTEQGDSAMYLCASRPTGKNYGYTFGSGTRLTVV.